Following are 22 T cell receptor beta chains from one sample sequenced in a study of shared clonotypes between healthy human individuals. Repertoires were generated with immunoSEQ multiplex PCR, while TCRdb's copy carries only in-frame clones and drops some. The sample has approximately 1,500,000 clones, around 98% seen once. The sequenced material came from naive CD4+ T cells sorted from blood. As for subset: CD45RA+ positively selected. These receptors were taken from a man aged 25-45 years in good health.

The chain links TRBV28 to TRBJ2-7, with 11 nucleotides matching TRBD2. Germline loops: CDR1 MDHEN, CDR2 SYDVKM. The CDR3 has 14 residues. J gave up 1 base and V 6 bases, and 2 bases lay outside the gene matches. The CDR3 coding sequence is TGTGCCAGCAGGACTAGCGGGATTTCCTACGAGCAGTACTTC. Translated, it gives CASRTSGISYEQYF.

Notes on this clone: The sample contains more than one DNA sequence encoding this CDR3. The V gene is TRBV5-1, the J gene TRBJ2-5; D remains unclear. The CDR3 is 13 residues long. V lost 0 bases and J 5 bases, leaving 8 bases between the germline ends. Per germline, CDR1 SGHRS and CDR2 YFSETQ. The CDR3 bases are TGCGCCAGCAGCTTGGGCCAGGCCGAGACCCAGTACTTC. The encoded protein is CASSLGQAETQYF. Together with reference TRBV5-1 and TRBJ2-5, the CDR3 gives the full variable domain: KAGVTQTPRYLIKTRGQQVTLSCSPISGHRSVSWYQQTPGQGLQFLFEYFSETQRNKGNFPGRFSGRQFSNSRSEMNVSTLELGDSALYLCASSLGQAETQYFGPGTRLLVL.

This sequence joins TRBV18 and TRBJ2-5; 8 bases map to TRBD2. Unmatched junction bases numbered 7, after V lost 4 bases and J lost 3 bases. This CDR3 region has 15 residues. The germline V gene has CDR1 KGHSH and CDR2 LQKENI. DNA for the CDR3: TGTGCCAGCTCACAGCGAGCGGGAGTGAAAGAGACCCAGTACTTC. Translated, it gives CASSQRAGVKETQYF. Variable domain in full (rest from reference TRBV18 and TRBJ2-5): NAGVMQNPRHLVRRRGQEARLRCSPMKGHSHVYWYRQLPEEGLKFMVYLQKENIIDESGMPKERFSAEFPKEGPSILRIQQVVRGDSAAYFCASSQRAGVKETQYFGPGTRLLVL.

This clone has only one observation. V gene TRBV6-5 combines with J gene TRBJ2-7; possibly TRBD1 for D (5 bases). This CDR3 spans 14 amino acids. Trimming took 0 bases from V and 2 from J, leaving 8 bases between them. Germline V lookup: CDR1 MNHEY, CDR2 SVGAGI. CDR3 coding DNA: TGTGCCAGCAGTTACTCGACAGTAACCTACGAGCAGTACTTC. This translates into CASSYSTVTYEQYF.

The chain uses TRBV2 and TRBJ2-7, with a weak D call TRBD2 (7 bases). V shed 6 bases and J shed 2 bases, with 11 bases lying between them. Germline assignment: CDR1 SNHLY and CDR2 FYNNEI. This CDR3 contains 13 residues. The CDR3 DNA follows: TGTGCCAGCAGGGAGGGGGGGCCCTACGAGCAGTACTTC. It yields the protein CASREGGPYEQYF.

V is TRBV6-1 and J is TRBJ2-7; no reliable D call. Germline loops: CDR1 MNHNS, CDR2 SASEGT. The V and J ends lost 6 bases and 4 bases respectively, with 7 bases between them. The CDR3 sequence is 11 residues long. The CDR3 DNA reads as TGTGCCAGCAGGGGGTGGTACGAGCAGTACTTC. Protein sequence: CASRGWYEQYF.

This chain connects TRBV13 to TRBJ2-1, with 12 bases matching TRBD2. Germline CDR1 reads PRHDT; CDR2 reads FYEKMQ (reference sequence). There are 16 residues in the CDR3. J was trimmed by 9 bases and V by 4 bases; bases with no gene match: 10. CDR3 in amino acids: CASSSSGTSGSIEQFF. In DNA form, the CDR3 reads TGTGCCAGCAGCTCATCCGGGACTAGCGGGTCTATTGAGCAGTTCTTC.

The V gene is TRBV5-1, the J gene TRBJ2-3, with D uncertain. In germline, CDR1 is SGHRS, CDR2 YFSETQ. The CDR3 sequence is 17 residues long. Trimming left V 0 bases short and J 0 bases short, with 14 bases between. DNA of the CDR3: TGCGCCAGCAGCTTGGGTGGCGCCAGAGCTAGCACAGATACGCAGTATTTT. The encoded protein is CASSLGGARASTDTQYF.

The V call is TRBV6-5, the J call TRBJ2-1; the D call may be TRBD1 or TRBD2 (5 bases each). This CDR3 is built from 12 residues. Germline-derived CDR1 and CDR2 are MNHEY and SVGAGI. The germline V and J ends were trimmed by 2 bases and 9 bases, with 8 bases remaining between them. The CDR3 here is CASSYGGSEQFF. The CDR3 DNA reads TGTGCCAGCAGTTACGGGGGATCTGAGCAGTTCTTC.

The chain links TRBV27 to TRBJ2-1; 13 bases are a match to TRBD2. Germline CDR1 reads MNHEY; CDR2 reads SMNVEV (reference sequence). CDR3 size: 13 residues. CDR3 in DNA: TGTGTCAGGACTAGCGGGAGATACAATGAGCAGTTCTTC. This translates into CVRTSGRYNEQFF.

V usage is TRBV27 and J usage is TRBJ1-3; D is ambiguous. This CDR3 contains 15 residues. V was pared by 3 bases and J by 0 bases, with 9 bases between. Germline CDR1 MNHEY, CDR2 SMNVEV (reference sequence). The chain's CDR3 is CASSFQGTSGNTIYF. The CDR3 nucleotides are TGTGCCAGCAGTTTTCAAGGAACCTCTGGAAACACCATATATTTT.

This chain joins TRBV19 and TRBJ2-7; the D is unclear. V lost 4 bases, J lost 2 bases, and 12 bases lay in between. The CDR3 has 14 residues. Per the germline V gene, CDR1 is LNHDA and CDR2 is SQIVND (reference sequence). The CDR3 coding sequence is TGTGCCAGTAGTACCCTTAGTAATACCTACGAGCAGTACTTC. It encodes CASSTLSNTYEQYF.

This CDR3 is CASQRPAGVPDTQYF. As DNA, the CDR3 is TGCGCCAGCCAGAGGCCAGCGGGAGTTCCAGATACGCAGTATTTT. This chain joins TRBV10-2 and TRBJ2-3; 8 positions match TRBD2. This CDR3 spans 15 amino acids. Germline trimming cut 8 bases from V and 4 bases from J; bases unmatched to any gene: 11. Germline V CDR1 and CDR2: WSHSY, SAAADI.

The J gene is TRBJ2-1, the V gene TRBV27; TRBD2 might be the D (6 bases). Per germline, CDR1 MNHEY and CDR2 SMNVEV (reference sequence). The CDR3 is made up of 16 amino acids. Trimming pared 4 bases from V and 0 bases from J, leaving 13 bases between. The CDR3 nucleotides read TGTGCCAGCAGTTCAAGACGGGAGCCCTCCTACAATGAGCAGTTCTTC. Its translation is CASSSRREPSYNEQFF.

The V and J genes are TRBV9 and TRBJ2-5, with 9 bases that match TRBD1. CDR3 size: 16 residues. Trimming cost V 0 bases and J 1 base; bases outside gene matches: 4. The V gene's germline CDR1 is SGDLS and CDR2 YYNGEE. Here the CDR3 reads CASSVADRGSQETQYF. CDR3 DNA: TGTGCCAGCAGCGTAGCGGACAGGGGTTCCCAAGAGACCCAGTACTTC.

A single count supports this clone. The genes are TRBV27 and TRBJ1-1; D gene uncertain. V lost 6 bases and J 5 bases, leaving 13 bases between the germline ends. This CDR3 comprises 13 residues. CDR1 MNHEY and CDR2 SMNVEV come from the germline V gene (reference sequence). The CDR3 DNA sequence: TGTGCCAGCAGCCCCCAGCTGGGGACTGAAGCTTTCTTT. Encoded protein: CASSPQLGTEAFF.

V gene TRBV19 combines with J gene TRBJ2-2, with D unresolved. Germline lookup yields CDR1 LNHDA and CDR2 SQIVND (reference sequence). The CDR3 runs 15 residues. V lost 7 bases, J lost 1 base, and 13 bases lay in between. The CDR3 protein is CASTPNNKNTGELFF. DNA of the CDR3: TGTGCCAGTACCCCCAACAACAAGAACACCGGGGAGCTGTTTTTT.

The CDR3 bases are TGCAGCGTGGGAAACAGGGTCTACGAGCAGTACTTC. Protein product: CSVGNRVYEQYF. The rearrangement links TRBV29-1 to TRBJ2-7, with D perhaps TRBD1 (6 bases). CDR3 size: 12 residues. The V gene's germline CDR1 is SQVTM and CDR2 ANQGSEA. V dropped 6 bases and J dropped 3 bases, with 12 bases sitting between them.

The chain joins TRBV4-1 to TRBJ1-4, with 7 positions matching TRBD1. V trimming: 0 bases; J trimming: 3 bases; junction bases outside the gene matches: 1. The CDR3 covers 15 residues. CDR1 is MGHRA, CDR2 YSYEKL, per germline. The CDR3 region has the DNA TGCGCCAGCAGCCAAGAAGGACAGGCTAATGAAAAACTGTTTTTT. Its protein product is CASSQEGQANEKLFF.

The genes are TRBV7-3 and TRBJ2-3, with a tentative D call TRBD2 (6 bases). This CDR3 is built from 18 residues. Trimming took off 2 bases at V and 2 bases at J, with 20 bases between the two ends. CDR1 SGHTA and CDR2 FQGTGA come from the germline V gene. CDR3 nucleotides: TGTGCCAGCAGCTTATTACCCGGGACTCGCGTAATCACAGATACGCAGTATTTT. Its translation: CASSLLPGTRVITDTQYF.

This rearrangement joins TRBV30 to TRBJ2-7, with D tentatively TRBD1 or TRBD2 (5 bases each). Germline lookup yields CDR1 GTSNPN and CDR2 SVGIG (reference sequence). CDR3 size: 15 residues. V lost 2 bases and J lost 9, with 23 bases in between. The CDR3 sequence is CAWSSLPGRMKPQYF. CDR3 DNA: TGTGCCTGGAGTTCCCTCCCGGGACGGATGAAACCGCAGTACTTC.

CDR3 sequence reads: CASSLLDWTSGSEQFF. The CDR3 DNA follows: TGTGCCAGCAGCTTGTTAGACTGGACTAGCGGGAGTGAGCAGTTCTTC. The chain carries TRBV7-9 and TRBJ2-1, with 13 bases aligning to TRBD2. The CDR3 loop spans 16 amino acids. V shed 3 bases and J 9 bases; nucleotides not matched to a gene: 8. Germline V gene lookup returns CDR1 SEHNR and CDR2 FQNEAQ (reference sequence).